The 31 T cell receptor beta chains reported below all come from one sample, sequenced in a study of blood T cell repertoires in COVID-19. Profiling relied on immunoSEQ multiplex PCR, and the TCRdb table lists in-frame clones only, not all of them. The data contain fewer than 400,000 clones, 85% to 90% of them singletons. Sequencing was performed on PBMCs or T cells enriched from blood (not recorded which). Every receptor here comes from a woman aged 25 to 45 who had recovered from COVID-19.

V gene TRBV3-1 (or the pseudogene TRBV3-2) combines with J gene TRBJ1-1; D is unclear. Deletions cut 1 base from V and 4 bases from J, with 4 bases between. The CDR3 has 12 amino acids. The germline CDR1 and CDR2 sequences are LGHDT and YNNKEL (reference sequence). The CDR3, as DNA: TGTGCCAGCAGCCAAGCAGGCACTGAAGCTTTCTTT. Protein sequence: CASSQAGTEAFF.

In nucleotides, the CDR3 is TGCGCCAGCAGCCAAGACCTGGCCACCCCCTATGGCTACACCTTC. Its protein product is CASSQDLATPYGYTF. The rearrangement uses TRBV4-1 and TRBJ1-2; D unresolved. Between the trimmed V and J ends, which lost 0 bases and 4 bases, there was a span of 12 bases. The CDR3 extends over 15 amino acids. Germline CDR1 reads MGHRA; CDR2 reads YSYEKL.

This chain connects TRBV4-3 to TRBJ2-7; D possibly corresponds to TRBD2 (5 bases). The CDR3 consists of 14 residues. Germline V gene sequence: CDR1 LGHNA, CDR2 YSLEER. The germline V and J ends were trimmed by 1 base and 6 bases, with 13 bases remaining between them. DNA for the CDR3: TGCGCCAGCAGCCAAGGAGGGTGGGTGGGCGAGCAGTACTTC. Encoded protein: CASSQGGWVGEQYF.

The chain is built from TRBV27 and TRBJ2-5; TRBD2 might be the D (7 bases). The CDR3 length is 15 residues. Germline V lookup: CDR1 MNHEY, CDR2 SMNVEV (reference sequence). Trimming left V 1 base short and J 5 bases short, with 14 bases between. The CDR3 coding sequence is TGTGCCAGCAGTTTATGGGGGGGGGCCGGCGAGACCCAGTACTTC. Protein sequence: CASSLWGGAGETQYF.

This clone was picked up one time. The CDR3 is CARRYGTSGRAFFYEQYF. In DNA form, the CDR3 reads TGTGCCAGAAGATACGGGACTAGCGGGAGGGCCTTTTTCTACGAGCAGTACTTC. The chain is built from TRBV5-3 and TRBJ2-7, with 16 bases fitting TRBD2. TRBV5-3 is noted as an ORF with a role that remains uncertain. Trimming at V came to 5 bases and at J to 3 bases, leaving 11 bases not matched to a gene. CDR3 length: 18 residues.

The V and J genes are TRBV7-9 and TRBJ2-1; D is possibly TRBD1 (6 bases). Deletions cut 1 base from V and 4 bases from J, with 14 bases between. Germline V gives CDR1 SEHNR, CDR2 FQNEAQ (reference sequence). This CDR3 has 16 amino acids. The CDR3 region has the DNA TGTGCCAGCAGCTTAGTGGGGACATTTGAGTACAATGAGCAGTTCTTC. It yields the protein CASSLVGTFEYNEQFF.

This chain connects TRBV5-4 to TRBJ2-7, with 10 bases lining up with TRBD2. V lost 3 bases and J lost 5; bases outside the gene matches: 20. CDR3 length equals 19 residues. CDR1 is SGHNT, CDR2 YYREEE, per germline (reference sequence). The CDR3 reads CASSWGSQMTGTSADEQYF. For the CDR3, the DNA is TGTGCCAGCAGCTGGGGAAGCCAGATGACCGGGACTAGCGCGGACGAGCAGTACTTC.

CDR3 in DNA: TGTGCCTGGAGTGCGGGGGGAGAAATTTCACCCCTCCACTTT. Encoded protein: CAWSAGGEISPLHF. The chain couples TRBV30 to TRBJ1-6; D perhaps matches TRBD1 (5 bases). CDR1 is GTSNPN, CDR2 SVGIG, per germline (reference sequence). This CDR3 has 14 amino acids. The V end was cut by 1 base, the J end by 9 bases, with 13 bases between.

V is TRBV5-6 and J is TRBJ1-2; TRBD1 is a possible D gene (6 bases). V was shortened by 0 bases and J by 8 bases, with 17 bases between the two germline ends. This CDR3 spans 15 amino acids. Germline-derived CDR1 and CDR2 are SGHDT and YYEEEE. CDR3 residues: CASSLGGGRGVGYTF. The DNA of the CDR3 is TGTGCCAGCAGCTTGGGAGGGGGACGCGGTGTCGGCTACACCTTC. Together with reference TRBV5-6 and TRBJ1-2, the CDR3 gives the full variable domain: DAGVTQSPTHLIKTRGQQVTLRCSPKSGHDTVSWYQQALGQGPQFIFQYYEEEERQRGNFPDRFSGHQFPNYSSELNVNALLLGDSALYLCASSLGGGRGVGYTFGSGTRLTVV.

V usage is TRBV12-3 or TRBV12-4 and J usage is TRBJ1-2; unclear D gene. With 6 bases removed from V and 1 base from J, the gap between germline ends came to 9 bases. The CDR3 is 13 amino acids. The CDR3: CASSLNVNYGYTF. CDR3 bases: TGTGCCAGCAGCCTTAATGTTAACTATGGCTACACCTTC.

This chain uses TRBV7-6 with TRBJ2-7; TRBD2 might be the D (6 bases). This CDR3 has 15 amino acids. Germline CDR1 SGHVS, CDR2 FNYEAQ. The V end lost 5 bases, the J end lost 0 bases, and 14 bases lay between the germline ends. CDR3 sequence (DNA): TGTGCCAGCAGCCAAGGCCCGGGGGACTCCTACGAGCAGTACTTC. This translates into CASSQGPGDSYEQYF.

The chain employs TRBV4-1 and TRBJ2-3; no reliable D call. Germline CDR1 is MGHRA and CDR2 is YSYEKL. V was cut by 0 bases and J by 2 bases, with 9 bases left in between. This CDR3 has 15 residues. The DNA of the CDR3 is TGCGCCAGCAGCCAAGATGGCGGCCCCACAGATACGCAGTATTTT. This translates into CASSQDGGPTDTQYF.

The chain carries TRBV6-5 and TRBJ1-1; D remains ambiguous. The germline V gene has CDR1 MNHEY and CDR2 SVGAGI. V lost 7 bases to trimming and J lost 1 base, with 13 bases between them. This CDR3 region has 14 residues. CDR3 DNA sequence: TGTGCCAGCACCCAGAGGCAGCAGAACACTGAAGCTTTCTTT. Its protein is CASTQRQQNTEAFF.

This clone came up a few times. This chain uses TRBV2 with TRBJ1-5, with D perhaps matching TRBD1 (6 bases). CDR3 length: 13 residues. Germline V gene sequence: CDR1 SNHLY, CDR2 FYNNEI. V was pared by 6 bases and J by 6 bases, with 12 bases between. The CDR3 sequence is CASRQGTSQPQHF. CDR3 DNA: TGTGCCAGCAGACAGGGAACTAGTCAGCCCCAGCATTTT.

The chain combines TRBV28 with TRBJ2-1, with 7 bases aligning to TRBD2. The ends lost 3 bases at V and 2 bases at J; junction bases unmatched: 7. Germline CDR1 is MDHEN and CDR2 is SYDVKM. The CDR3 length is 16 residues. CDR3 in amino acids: CASSFRGRPPYNEQFF. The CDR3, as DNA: TGTGCCAGCAGTTTTCGCGGGAGACCTCCCTACAATGAGCAGTTCTTC.

The CDR3 here is CASSEGLAGNTGELFF. Written as DNA, the CDR3 is TGTGCCAGCAGTGAAGGTCTAGCGGGAAACACCGGGGAGCTGTTTTTT. The chain links TRBV2 to TRBJ2-2; 9 bases align to TRBD2. Losses at the gene ends were 1 base for V and 2 bases for J; bases not matched to a gene: 2. CDR3 length: 16 amino acids. CDR1 and CDR2 from the germline V gene are SNHLY and FYNNEI.

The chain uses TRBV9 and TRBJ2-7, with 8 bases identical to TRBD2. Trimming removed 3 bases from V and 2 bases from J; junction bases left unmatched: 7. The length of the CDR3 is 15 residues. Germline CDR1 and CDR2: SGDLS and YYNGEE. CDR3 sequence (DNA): TGTGCCAGCAGCGCCGACGGGACTAGGCCCTACGAGCAGTACTTC. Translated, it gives CASSADGTRPYEQYF.

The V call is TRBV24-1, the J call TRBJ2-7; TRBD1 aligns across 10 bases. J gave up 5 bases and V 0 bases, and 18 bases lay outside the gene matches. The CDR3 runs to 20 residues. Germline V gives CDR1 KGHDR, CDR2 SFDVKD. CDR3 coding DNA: TGTGCCACCAGTGATTTGCCCTCTGCAGGGACAGGGGAGGAGGCCGACGAGCAGTACTTC. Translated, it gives CATSDLPSAGTGEEADEQYF.

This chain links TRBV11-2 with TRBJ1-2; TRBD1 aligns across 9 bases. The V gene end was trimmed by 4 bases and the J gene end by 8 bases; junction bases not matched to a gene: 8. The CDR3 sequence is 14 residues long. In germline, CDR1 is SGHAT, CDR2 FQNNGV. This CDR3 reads CASSSMWTGEGYTF. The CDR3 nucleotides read TGTGCCAGCAGCTCCATGTGGACAGGGGAAGGCTACACCTTC.

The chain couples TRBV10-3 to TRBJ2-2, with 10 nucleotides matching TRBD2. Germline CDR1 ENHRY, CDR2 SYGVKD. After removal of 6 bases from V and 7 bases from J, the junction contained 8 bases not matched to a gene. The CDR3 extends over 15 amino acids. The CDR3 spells CAISAGTSVGGELFF. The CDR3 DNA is TGTGCCATCAGCGCCGGGACTAGCGTTGGCGGGGAGCTGTTTTTT.

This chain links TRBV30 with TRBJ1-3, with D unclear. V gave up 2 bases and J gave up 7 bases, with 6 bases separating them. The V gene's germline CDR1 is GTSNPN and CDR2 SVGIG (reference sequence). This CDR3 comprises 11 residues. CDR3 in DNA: TGTGCCTGGAGTCTTTCGAACACCATATATTTT. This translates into CAWSLSNTIYF.

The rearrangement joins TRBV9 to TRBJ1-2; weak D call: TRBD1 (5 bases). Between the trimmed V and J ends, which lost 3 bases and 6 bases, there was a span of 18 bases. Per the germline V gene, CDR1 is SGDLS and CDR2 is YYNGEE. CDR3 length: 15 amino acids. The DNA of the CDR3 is TGTGCCAGCAGCGCAACTCCCCGGGGGACTAATGGCTACACCTTC. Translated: CASSATPRGTNGYTF.

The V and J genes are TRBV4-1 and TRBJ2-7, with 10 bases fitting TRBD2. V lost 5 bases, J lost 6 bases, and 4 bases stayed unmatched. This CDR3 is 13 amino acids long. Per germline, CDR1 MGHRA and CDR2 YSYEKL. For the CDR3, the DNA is TGCGCCAGCAGCTTTAGCGGGAGGAGCGAGCAGTACTTC. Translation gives CASSFSGRSEQYF.

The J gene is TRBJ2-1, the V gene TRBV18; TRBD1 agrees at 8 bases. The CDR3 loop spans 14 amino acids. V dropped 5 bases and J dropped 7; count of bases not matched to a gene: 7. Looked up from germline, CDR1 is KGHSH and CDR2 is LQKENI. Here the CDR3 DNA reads TGTGCCAGCTCAGCAGGGGGCGGGGAGAATGAGCAGTTCTTC. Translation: CASSAGGGENEQFF.

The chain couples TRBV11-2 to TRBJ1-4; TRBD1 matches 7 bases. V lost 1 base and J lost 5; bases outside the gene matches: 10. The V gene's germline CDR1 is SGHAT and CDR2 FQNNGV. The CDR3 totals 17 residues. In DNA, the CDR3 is TGTGCCAGCAGCTTAGTGACAGGGAGCTCCTTCAATGAAAAACTGTTTTTT. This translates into CASSLVTGSSFNEKLFF.

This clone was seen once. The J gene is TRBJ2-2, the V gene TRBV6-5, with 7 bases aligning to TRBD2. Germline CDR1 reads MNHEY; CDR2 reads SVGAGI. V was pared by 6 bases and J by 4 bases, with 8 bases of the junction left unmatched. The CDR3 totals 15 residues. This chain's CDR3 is CASSAVSSGTGELFF. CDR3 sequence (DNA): TGTGCCAGCAGCGCCGTGTCTAGCGGCACCGGGGAGCTGTTTTTT.

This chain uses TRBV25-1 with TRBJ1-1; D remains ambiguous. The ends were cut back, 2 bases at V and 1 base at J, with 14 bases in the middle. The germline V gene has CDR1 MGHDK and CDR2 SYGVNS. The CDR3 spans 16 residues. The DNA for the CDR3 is TGTGCCAGCAGTGAACGAAGCCTCTTGAAGAACACTGAAGCTTTCTTT. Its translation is CASSERSLLKNTEAFF.

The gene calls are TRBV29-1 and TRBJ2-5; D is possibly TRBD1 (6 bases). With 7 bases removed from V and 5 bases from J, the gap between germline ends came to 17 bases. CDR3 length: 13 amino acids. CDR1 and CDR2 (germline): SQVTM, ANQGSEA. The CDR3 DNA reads TGCAGCGCGGACACAGGGAGTCTCGAGACCCAGTACTTC. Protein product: CSADTGSLETQYF.

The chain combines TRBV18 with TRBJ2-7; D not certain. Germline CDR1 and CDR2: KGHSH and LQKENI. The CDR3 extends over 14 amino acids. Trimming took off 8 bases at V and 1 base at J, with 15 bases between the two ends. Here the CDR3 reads CASASDTLSYEQYF. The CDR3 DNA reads TGTGCCAGCGCCAGTGATACCCTTTCCTACGAGCAGTACTTC. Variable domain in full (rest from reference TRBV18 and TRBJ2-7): NAGVMQNPRHLVRRRGQEARLRCSPMKGHSHVYWYRQLPEEGLKFMVYLQKENIIDESGMPKERFSAEFPKEGPSILRIQQVVRGDSAAYFCASASDTLSYEQYFGPGTRLTVT.

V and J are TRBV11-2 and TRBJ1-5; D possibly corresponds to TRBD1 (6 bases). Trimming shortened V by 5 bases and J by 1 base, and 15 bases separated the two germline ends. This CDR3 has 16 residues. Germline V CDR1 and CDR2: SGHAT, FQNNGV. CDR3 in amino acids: CASSTGTSGSNQPQHF. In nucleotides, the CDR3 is TGTGCCAGCAGCACGGGGACATCAGGCAGCAATCAGCCCCAGCATTTT.

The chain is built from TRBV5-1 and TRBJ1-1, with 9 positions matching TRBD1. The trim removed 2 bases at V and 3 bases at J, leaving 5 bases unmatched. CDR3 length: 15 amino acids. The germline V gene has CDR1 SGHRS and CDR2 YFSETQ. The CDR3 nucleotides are TGCGCCAGCAGCTTAACAGGGGGCGCGTACACTGAAGCTTTCTTT. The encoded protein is CASSLTGGAYTEAFF.